Listed here are 26 T cell receptor beta chains from one sample, sequenced in a study of blood T cell repertoires in COVID-19. Method: immunoSEQ multiplex PCR; TCRdb's copy keeps in-frame clones and lacks some. The sample lists 85,000 to 100,000 clones; approximately 84% were seen once. Sequencing input: peripheral blood. These receptors all stem from a woman in her fifties or sixties with acute or convalescent COVID-19.

This clone was recorded a few times. This rearrangement joins TRBV11-3 to TRBJ1-1; TRBD1 aligns across 12 bases. V lost 5 bases and J lost 3; bases outside the gene matches: 10. Germline CDR1 reads SGHNT; CDR2 reads YENEEA. CDR3 length: 17 amino acids. The CDR3 coding sequence is TGTGCCAGCAGCGCCAGGGACAGGGGGCTCTCGGACACTGAAGCTTTCTTT. It yields the protein CASSARDRGLSDTEAFF.

The V and J genes are TRBV6-5 and TRBJ2-5, with D maybe TRBD1 (7 bases). Germline CDR1 MNHEY, CDR2 SVGAGI. V lost 6 bases and J 4 bases, leaving 12 bases between the germline ends. This CDR3 region has 13 residues. The CDR3 here is CASSPQGGETQYF. The CDR3 DNA follows: TGTGCCAGCAGCCCCCAGGGGGGAGAGACCCAGTACTTC.

This clone was seen once. The gene calls are TRBV19 and TRBJ1-5; D might be TRBD1 (6 bases). Germline V gene lookup returns CDR1 LNHDA and CDR2 SQIVND (reference sequence). This CDR3 is built from 21 residues. Trimming took 7 bases from V and 3 from J, leaving 34 bases between them. The CDR3 sequence is CASKGLTKGGQGRLPNQPQHF. CDR3 bases: TGTGCCAGTAAGGGACTCACCAAGGGGGGGCAGGGGCGACTACCCAATCAGCCCCAGCATTTT.

The CDR3: CASSAGSSYGYTF. CDR3 nucleotide sequence: TGTGCCAGCAGTGCAGGGTCTAGCTATGGCTACACCTTC. The chain uses TRBV12-3 or TRBV12-4 and TRBJ1-2; tentatively, D is TRBD1 (5 bases). The CDR3 has 13 residues. V lost 5 bases, J lost 4 bases, and 11 bases lay in between.

V is TRBV2 and J is TRBJ2-7; the match to TRBD2 covers 11 bases. Germline V gives CDR1 SNHLY, CDR2 FYNNEI. The CDR3 length is 14 residues. V lost 4 bases and J lost 2; bases outside the gene matches: 1. CDR3 loop: CASSASGGPYEQYF. The DNA of the CDR3 is TGTGCCAGCAGTGCTAGCGGGGGGCCCTACGAGCAGTACTTC.

The chain combines TRBV4-1 with TRBJ1-5, with D perhaps matching TRBD1 (5 bases). V was cut by 0 bases and J by 7 bases, with 13 bases left in between. Per the germline V gene, CDR1 is MGHRA and CDR2 is YSYEKL. CDR3 size: 15 residues. The CDR3 DNA follows: TGCGCCAGCAGCCAAGAAGTGGGCAGGGCCCAGCCCCAGCATTTT. Translated: CASSQEVGRAQPQHF.

This rearrangement joins TRBV27 to TRBJ1-2; D remains ambiguous. This CDR3 region has 12 residues. CDR1 is MNHEY and CDR2 is SMNVEV in the germline V gene (reference sequence). Trimming removed 8 bases at V and 4 bases at J, with 11 bases between. CDR3 bases: TGTGCCAGCGGGAGAGACGGCTATGGCTACACCTTC. Encoded protein: CASGRDGYGYTF.

The J gene is TRBJ2-5, the V gene TRBV29-1; D is ambiguous. V was clipped by 5 bases and J by 0 bases, with 7 bases between them. The germline V gene has CDR1 SQVTM and CDR2 ANQGSEA. The length of the CDR3 is 12 residues. CDR3 DNA: TGCAGCGTTACAGACAACCAAGAGACCCAGTACTTC. It yields the protein CSVTDNQETQYF. Full variable domain (rest looked up from reference TRBV29-1 and TRBJ2-5): SAVISQKPSRDICQRGTSLTIQCQVDSQVTMMFWYRQQPGQSLTLIATANQGSEATYESGFVIDKFPISRPNLTFSTLTVSNMSPEDSSIYLCSVTDNQETQYFGPGTRLLVL.

The chain combines TRBV19 with TRBJ1-1; a weak D match, TRBD1 (5 bases). CDR3 length equals 13 residues. Germline V gene data show CDR1 as LNHDA and CDR2 as SQIVND (reference sequence). Trimming shortened V by 5 bases and J by 5 bases, and 12 bases separated the two germline ends. CDR3: CASSSTGWTEAFF. Here the CDR3 DNA reads TGTGCCAGTAGTTCAACAGGTTGGACTGAAGCTTTCTTT.

This clone was recorded a few times. DNA of the CDR3: TGTGCCAGCTCACCAGGCGGGGCCTCCTACGAGCAGTACTTC. Amino acids: CASSPGGASYEQYF. J is TRBJ2-7 and V is TRBV18; the D gene is possibly TRBD2 (6 bases). The CDR3 extends over 14 amino acids. The germline CDR1 and CDR2 sequences are KGHSH and LQKENI. V lost 2 bases to trimming and J lost 0 bases, with 8 bases between them. The whole variable domain, remainder taken from reference TRBV18 and TRBJ2-7, is NAGVMQNPRHLVRRRGQEARLRCSPMKGHSHVYWYRQLPEEGLKFMVYLQKENIIDESGMPKERFSAEFPKEGPSILRIQQVVRGDSAAYFCASSPGGASYEQYFGPGTRLTVT.

The chain employs TRBV7-2 and TRBJ1-2, with 7 bases fitting TRBD1. The CDR3 extends over 14 amino acids. The V and J ends lost 1 base and 7 bases, in that order; junction bases with no gene match: 6. CDR1 SGHTA and CDR2 FQGNSA come from the germline V gene. CDR3 region: CASSLGSTGAGYTF. The CDR3 DNA sequence: TGTGCCAGCAGCTTAGGATCTACAGGGGCTGGCTACACCTTC.

J is TRBJ2-2 and V is TRBV7-9; 12 bases align to TRBD2. This CDR3 is built from 17 residues. The J segment lost 0 bases and the V segment lost 4 bases, leaving 3 bases of the junction unmatched. Germline lookup yields CDR1 SEHNR and CDR2 FQNEAQ (reference sequence). DNA of the CDR3: TGTGCCAGCAGCTCACCTAGCGGGGGGGCGAACACCGGGGAGCTGTTTTTT. Translated: CASSSPSGGANTGELFF.

J is TRBJ1-2 and V is TRBV30, with TRBD1 identical over 8 bases. Germline assignment: CDR1 GTSNPN and CDR2 SVGIG (reference sequence). V gave up 3 bases and J gave up 7 bases; unmatched junction bases: 4. The CDR3 has 12 residues. For the CDR3, the DNA is TGTGCCTGGAGCGCGGGGACAGGTGGCTACACCTTC. It codes for CAWSAGTGGYTF. Variable domain in full (rest from reference TRBV30 and TRBJ1-2): SQTIHQWPATLVQPVGSPLSLECTVEGTSNPNLYWYRQAAGRGLQLLFYSVGIGQISSEVPQNLSASRPQDRQFILSSKKLLLSDSGFYLCAWSAGTGGYTFGSGTRLTVV.

This chain joins TRBV24-1 and TRBJ2-5; unclear D gene. The CDR3 runs to 12 residues. V was cut by 3 bases and J by 5 bases, with 6 bases left in between. CDR1 is KGHDR and CDR2 is SFDVKD in the germline V gene. CDR3 amino acids: CATSDTRETQYF. CDR3 nucleotides: TGTGCCACCAGTGATACTCGGGAGACCCAGTACTTC.

The gene calls are TRBV7-9 and TRBJ2-1; 12 positions match TRBD2. This CDR3 region has 16 residues. The V segment lost 1 base and the J segment 7 bases; nucleotides outside the gene matches: 5. Germline values: CDR1 SEHNR, CDR2 FQNEAQ (reference sequence). For the CDR3, the DNA is TGTGCCAGCAGCTTAGTTTGGACTAGCGGGGAAAATGAGCAGTTCTTC. Encoded protein: CASSLVWTSGENEQFF.

Only a few counts were recorded for this clone. The chain carries TRBV30 and TRBJ2-1; 10 nucleotides line up with TRBD2. The CDR3 contains 15 residues. The V gene end was trimmed by 5 bases and the J gene end by 7 bases; junction bases not matched to a gene: 11. Germline V lookup: CDR1 GTSNPN, CDR2 SVGIG (reference sequence). DNA of the CDR3: TGTGCCTGGGGGTTAGCGGGGGGCTTAGGAAATGAGCAGTTCTTC. Protein: CAWGLAGGLGNEQFF.

This clone was detected many times. The chain is built from TRBV7-8 and TRBJ1-5; 7 bases line up with TRBD1. CDR3 size: 17 residues. Trimming removed 3 bases from V and 1 base from J; junction bases left unmatched: 9. Germline assignment: CDR1 SGHVS and CDR2 FQNEAQ. CDR3 in DNA: TGTGCCAGCAGCTTCCATAACAGGGGATTGAGCAATCAGCCCCAGCATTTT. Its translation: CASSFHNRGLSNQPQHF.

This chain links TRBV19 with TRBJ2-7; 10 bases line up with TRBD2. V lost 6 bases, J lost 6 bases, and 8 bases stayed unmatched. The CDR3 covers 14 residues. The germline CDR1 and CDR2 sequences are LNHDA and SQIVND (reference sequence). In DNA form, the CDR3 reads TGTGCCAGTAGAAGGGGGACTAGCGATTCCGAGCAGTACTTC. Translation gives CASRRGTSDSEQYF.

V gene TRBV2 combines with J gene TRBJ2-3; D perhaps matches TRBD2 (6 bases). The CDR3 sequence is 12 residues long. CDR1 is SNHLY and CDR2 is FYNNEI in the germline V gene. V was clipped by 5 bases and J by 5 bases, with 8 bases between them. The CDR3 here is CASSLGGDTQYF. The CDR3 region has the DNA TGTGCCAGCAGTTTGGGGGGAGATACGCAGTATTTT.

The CDR3 region has the DNA TGTGCCAGCAGTTTAAGGGACAGTGAAGCTTTCTTT. Translating it yields CASSLRDSEAFF. The chain combines TRBV28 with TRBJ1-1; 7 positions match TRBD1. Germline lookup yields CDR1 MDHEN and CDR2 SYDVKM. The trim removed 2 bases at V and 7 bases at J, leaving 1 base unmatched. The CDR3 is 12 residues long.

The chain combines TRBV29-1 with TRBJ1-1, with 7 bases that match TRBD1. The CDR3 runs to 13 residues. V shed 8 bases and J 3 bases; nucleotides not matched to a gene: 9. Germline CDR1 SQVTM, CDR2 ANQGSEA. CDR3 loop: CSHTTTGHTEAFF. The CDR3 bases are TGCAGCCATACAACGACAGGGCACACTGAAGCTTTCTTT.

This clone was observed once. The chain combines TRBV19 with TRBJ1-4; D ambiguous. V was pared by 7 bases and J by 3 bases, with 15 bases between. The germline V gene encodes CDR1 LNHDA and CDR2 SQIVND (reference sequence). This CDR3 is built from 15 residues. CDR3 DNA: TGTGCCAGTACTTCCACCTCACAGTCTAATGAAAAACTGTTTTTT. Translating it yields CASTSTSQSNEKLFF.

This chain uses TRBV7-9 with TRBJ2-1, with D perhaps matching TRBD1 (6 bases). Trimming took 6 bases from V and 7 from J, leaving 10 bases between them. This CDR3 is built from 12 residues. Germline CDR1 SEHNR, CDR2 FQNEAQ (reference sequence). The CDR3 nucleotides are TGTGCCAGCAGGGAACAGGGTAATGAGCAGTTCTTC. Protein product: CASREQGNEQFF.

This rearrangement joins TRBV29-1 to TRBJ1-3; D might be TRBD1 (5 bases). V lost 5 bases, J lost 2 bases, and 16 bases lay in between. The CDR3 covers 15 residues. The germline V gene has CDR1 SQVTM and CDR2 ANQGSEA. CDR3 region: CSVIPRRGAGNTIYF. CDR3 DNA sequence: TGCAGCGTTATACCCCGAAGGGGCGCTGGAAACACCATATATTTT.

CDR3 DNA sequence: TGTGCCAGCTCACCCGGGACAGGGGGCCGTCTGAACACTGAAGCTTTCTTT. It encodes CASSPGTGGRLNTEAFF. This chain joins TRBV18 and TRBJ1-1; the match to TRBD1 covers 12 bases. Per the germline V gene, CDR1 is KGHSH and CDR2 is LQKENI. The CDR3 is made up of 17 amino acids. The ends lost 3 bases at V and 0 bases at J; junction bases unmatched: 5.

The CDR3 region has the DNA TGTGCCAGCAGCTTAGATCGACAGGGGAGGGGCTACACCTTC. Translated: CASSLDRQGRGYTF. The chain combines TRBV7-8 with TRBJ1-2; 8 positions agree with TRBD1. With V trimmed by 1 base and J by 8 bases, 6 bases remained unmatched. Germline lookup yields CDR1 SGHVS and CDR2 FQNEAQ. The CDR3 has 14 residues.